This T cell receptor (beta chain) was captured by sequencing in a study of cytomegalovirus exposure and HLA in healthy donors. This CDR3 contains 14 residues. Germline loops: CDR1 ENHRY, CDR2 SYGVKD. Trimming cost V 10 bases and J 7 bases; bases outside gene matches: 8. In the PCR, 60 Vbeta and 13 Jbeta primers were used. Assay: immunoSEQ multiplex PCR; the TCRdb copy retains only in-frame clones and omits some. The sample has around 99,000 clones, over 70% seen once. The receptor was isolated from a man aged 25-45 years in good health and CMV-seronegative. The rearrangement links TRBV10-3 to TRBJ2-1, with 12 nucleotides matching TRBD1. Sequencing was done on a sample of PBMCs. The CDR3 protein is CATGPGQGANEQFF. CDR3 nucleotide sequence: TGTGCCACCGGTCCGGGACAGGGGGCGAATGAGCAGTTCTTC.